This T cell receptor (beta chain) was sequenced during a study of blood T cells in healthy people across ages. For the second PCR, which ran for 7 to 11 cycles, a sample-barcoded 5' primer and a J-beta primer mix were used. TCRdb reanalysed the 5' RACE reads using MiXCR and keeps one entry per CDR3 protein. This table has 1.5 million to 2 million distinct CDR3 sequences, roughly 28% appearing once. CDR1 is LGHDT, CDR2 YNNKEL, per germline (reference sequence). The CDR3 has 15 residues. After removal of 5 bases from V and 7 bases from J, the junction contained 10 bases not matched to a gene. Sequencing used blood. This TCR derives from a woman in her twenties or thirties in good health. This chain links TRBV3-1 with TRBJ2-7; 11 positions agree with TRBD1. For the CDR3, the DNA is TGTGCCAGCAGCGCACGTGGACAGGGGGCTGGAGAGCAGTACTTC. Translated, it gives CASSARGQGAGEQYF.